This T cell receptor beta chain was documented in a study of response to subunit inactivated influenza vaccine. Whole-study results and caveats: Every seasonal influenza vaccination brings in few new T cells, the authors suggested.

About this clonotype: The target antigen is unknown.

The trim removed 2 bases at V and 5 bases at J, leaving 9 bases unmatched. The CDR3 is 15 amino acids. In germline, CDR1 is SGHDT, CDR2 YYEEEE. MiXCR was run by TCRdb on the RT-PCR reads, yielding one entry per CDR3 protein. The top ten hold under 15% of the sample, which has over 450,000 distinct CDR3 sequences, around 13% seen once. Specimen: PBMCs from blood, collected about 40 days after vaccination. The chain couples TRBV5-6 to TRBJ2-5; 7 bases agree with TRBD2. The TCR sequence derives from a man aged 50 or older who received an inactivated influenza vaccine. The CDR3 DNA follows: TGTGCCAGCAGCTTACCGTTGGGGCGGGGGGAGACCCAGTACTTC. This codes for CASSLPLGRGETQYF.